Listed here are 15 T cell receptor beta chains from one sample, sequenced in a study of T-cell reconstitution after alpha-beta-depleted transplantation in children. The TCRbeta library incorporated unique molecular identifiers. TCRdb re-called the PCR reads through MiXCR, storing one row per CDR3 protein. The sample includes roughly 200,000 distinct CDR3 sequences, approximately 10% of them seen just once. Here the sequenced sample was PBMCs, taken before TCRalphabeta/CD19-depleted stem cell transplant. The source is a child younger than two with acute myeloid leukemia, due to receive a stem cell transplant.

The chain is built from TRBV4-2 and TRBJ2-7; possible D gene TRBD2, 6 bases. The CDR3 has 13 residues. The germline V gene has CDR1 LGHNA and CDR2 YNFKEQ. Trimming cost V 4 bases and J 11 bases, with 18 bases left between them. As DNA, the CDR3 is TGTGCCAGCAGCCCCGGGCACCGATGGGGGGAGTACTTC. This codes for CASSPGHRWGEYF.

This clonotype was seen a few times. The chain recombines TRBV2 with TRBJ2-7; D is possibly TRBD1 or TRBD2 (6 bases each). CDR3 length: 13 amino acids. Per the germline V gene, CDR1 is SNHLY and CDR2 is FYNNEI. V lost 7 bases, J lost 2 bases, and 12 bases lay in between. CDR3 in DNA: TGTGCCAGCAATAAGGGGGGTCCCTACGAGCAGTACTTC. It codes for CASNKGGPYEQYF.

This clonotype was counted many times. V and J are TRBV5-1 and TRBJ2-1; 8 positions match TRBD2. Germline V gene sequence: CDR1 SGHRS, CDR2 YFSETQ. V lost 7 bases, J lost 4 bases, and 7 bases stayed unmatched. CDR3 size: 14 residues. For the CDR3, the DNA is TGCGCCAGCTCATCCAGCGGGGGATACAATGAGCAGTTCTTC. Translating it yields CASSSSGGYNEQFF. Filled out from reference TRBV5-1 and TRBJ2-1, the complete variable domain reads KAGVTQTPRYLIKTRGQQVTLSCSPISGHRSVSWYQQTPGQGLQFLFEYFSETQRNKGNFPGRFSGRQFSNSRSEMNVSTLELGDSALYLCASSSSGGYNEQFFGPGTRLTVL.

This chain uses TRBV7-3 with TRBJ2-3, with 15 positions matching TRBD2. CDR1 SGHTA and CDR2 FQGTGA come from the germline V gene. The V gene end was trimmed by 5 bases and the J gene end by 2 bases; junction bases not matched to a gene: 8. This CDR3 is 18 amino acids long. The CDR3 DNA reads TGTGCCAGCAGCCTCGGACTAGCGGGAGGGAGAGCCACAGATACGCAGTATTTT. Translating it yields CASSLGLAGGRATDTQYF.

This clonotype was seen more than once but under ten times. This chain joins TRBV20-1 and TRBJ2-3; 7 bases fit TRBD2. The CDR3 extends over 17 amino acids. Germline V gene sequence: CDR1 DFQATT, CDR2 SNEGSKA (reference sequence). Trimming cost V 3 bases and J 2 bases; bases outside gene matches: 14. The CDR3 protein is CSASDFAGVPLTDTQYF. The CDR3 DNA sequence: TGCAGTGCTAGTGATTTCGCGGGAGTCCCCCTCACAGATACGCAGTATTTT.

The V call is TRBV7-9, the J call TRBJ2-1; D unclear. Trimming removed 8 bases at V and 0 bases at J, with 5 bases between. The CDR3 loop spans 12 amino acids. Looked up from germline, CDR1 is SEHNR and CDR2 is FQNEAQ (reference sequence). The DNA of the CDR3 is TGTGCCAGCCCGAGCTCCTACAATGAGCAGTTCTTC. Its protein is CASPSSYNEQFF.

This clonotype was counted ten times or more. This chain links TRBV29-1 with TRBJ2-1; TRBD1 matches at 7 bases. Germline V gene lookup returns CDR1 SQVTM and CDR2 ANQGSEA. Trimming cost V 6 bases and J 4 bases; bases outside gene matches: 3. The CDR3 spans 12 residues. CDR3 in amino acids: CSVKTGYNEQFF. CDR3 sequence (DNA): TGCAGCGTGAAGACAGGGTACAATGAGCAGTTCTTC.

This clonotype was found many times. The V call is TRBV7-9, the J call TRBJ2-7; 9 bases are shared with TRBD2. The length of the CDR3 is 14 residues. V shed 4 bases and J 3 bases; nucleotides not matched to a gene: 4. The germline V gene has CDR1 SEHNR and CDR2 FQNEAQ (reference sequence). As DNA, the CDR3 is TGTGCCAGCAGCTACGGTAGCGGGAGCTACGAGCAGTACTTC. Translation: CASSYGSGSYEQYF.

In this sample, this clonotype turned up many times. The J gene is TRBJ2-7, the V gene TRBV29-1, with 9 bases matching TRBD2. CDR3 length equals 13 residues. Trimming took 7 bases from V and 6 from J; bases not matched to a gene: 10. Germline CDR1 reads SQVTM; CDR2 reads ANQGSEA. The CDR3 DNA follows: TGCAGCGCCGGCGAGCGGGGGGCCGGCGAGCAGTACTTC. Encoded protein: CSAGERGAGEQYF.

A few counts support this clonotype. This chain links TRBV7-3 with TRBJ2-3; D may be TRBD2 (6 bases). Germline CDR1 SGHTA, CDR2 FQGTGA. The CDR3 consists of 15 residues. V gave up 1 base and J gave up 0 bases, with 8 bases separating them. CDR3 in amino acids: CASSLIGGSTDTQYF. The CDR3 nucleotides are TGTGCCAGCAGCTTAATCGGGGGAAGCACAGATACGCAGTATTTT.

This clonotype was picked up many times. The V call is TRBV24-1, the J call TRBJ2-3; 9 bases map to TRBD2. The CDR3 has 16 amino acids. CDR1 KGHDR and CDR2 SFDVKD come from the germline V gene. The V and J ends lost 3 bases and 2 bases, in that order; junction bases with no gene match: 5. The CDR3 nucleotides are TGTGCCACCAGTGATGCCCTAGCGGGAATCACAGATACGCAGTATTTT. Translating it yields CATSDALAGITDTQYF.

This clonotype was counted many times. The V call is TRBV12-3 or TRBV12-4, the J call TRBJ2-1; D might be TRBD1 (5 bases). The CDR3 runs 13 residues. Between the trimmed V and J ends, which lost 2 bases and 10 bases, there was a span of 12 bases. DNA of the CDR3: TGTGCCAGCAGTTTAAGTCAGGGCCGAGAGCAGTTCTTC. It is translated as CASSLSQGREQFF.

This clonotype came up a few times. The chain joins TRBV12-3 or TRBV12-4 to TRBJ2-2; 10 bases align to TRBD2. V lost 4 bases to trimming and J lost 7 bases; unmatched junction nucleotides: 6. The CDR3 is 15 amino acids. Here the CDR3 DNA reads TGTGCCAGCAGTTACTCAGCGGGGGGGCACGGGGAGCTGTTTTTT. Its protein product is CASSYSAGGHGELFF.

This clonotype was found a few times. The chain has TRBV7-6 and TRBJ2-5, with D unresolved. With 0 bases removed from V and 0 bases from J, the gap between germline ends came to 2 bases. The CDR3 runs to 13 residues. Germline CDR1 reads SGHVS; CDR2 reads FNYEAQ. The CDR3 sequence is CASSLADQETQYF. In DNA, the CDR3 is TGTGCCAGCAGCTTAGCAGACCAAGAGACCCAGTACTTC.

At least ten counts were recorded for this clonotype. The junction differs from germline at one of its ends, possibly a read error. The chain combines TRBV20-1 with TRBJ1-1; a weak D match, TRBD1 (5 bases). The CDR3 consists of 12 residues. Germline CDR1 and CDR2: DFQATT and SNEGSKA (reference sequence). The CDR3 loop is CSARGGGTEAFF. DNA for the CDR3: TGCAGTGCCAGAGGTGGGGGCACTGAAGCTTTCTTT.